One sample yielded the 17 T cell receptor beta chains listed below, sequenced in a study of blood T cell repertoires in COVID-19. The protocol was immunoSEQ multiplex PCR, while the TCRdb copy is restricted to in-frame clones and leaves out a portion. The table records 200,000 to 300,000 clones, around 85% of them present only once. The sample comprised peripheral blood. The receptors come from a woman in her fifties or sixties with active or convalescent COVID-19.

The chain employs TRBV28 and TRBJ1-2; 7 bases are shared with TRBD1. The V gene's germline CDR1 is MDHEN and CDR2 SYDVKM. V dropped 6 bases and J dropped 7; count of bases not matched to a gene: 8. The CDR3 loop spans 13 amino acids. The CDR3 sequence is CASSRQGWGGYTF. The CDR3 DNA follows: TGTGCCAGCAGCCGACAGGGCTGGGGTGGCTACACCTTC.

The chain employs TRBV30 and TRBJ2-5; D is possibly TRBD1 (8 bases). Germline CDR1 GTSNPN, CDR2 SVGIG (reference sequence). The CDR3 is made up of 14 amino acids. Trimming shortened V by 3 bases and J by 5 bases, and 16 bases separated the two germline ends. The CDR3 is CAWSANRGGETQYF. The CDR3, as DNA: TGTGCCTGGAGCGCGAACAGGGGGGGGGAGACCCAGTACTTC.

The chain employs TRBV4-1 and TRBJ2-2; 10 bases line up with TRBD1. V dropped 3 bases and J dropped 0; count of bases not matched to a gene: 4. Germline assignment: CDR1 MGHRA and CDR2 YSYEKL. The CDR3 is 17 amino acids. Written as DNA, the CDR3 is TGCGCCAGCAGCCAGGGACAGGGGAAATCGAACACCGGGGAGCTGTTTTTT. Its translation is CASSQGQGKSNTGELFF.

Here the CDR3 DNA reads TGCAGCGTAGTTCTTTTGGGGGGCTCCTACGAGCAGTACTTC. Protein: CSVVLLGGSYEQYF. The chain joins TRBV29-1 to TRBJ2-7, with D possibly matching TRBD2 (6 bases). The CDR3 is 14 residues long. The germline V and J ends were trimmed by 6 bases and 0 bases, with 15 bases remaining between them. Germline CDR1 is SQVTM and CDR2 is ANQGSEA.

The chain recombines TRBV28 with TRBJ2-1; perhaps TRBD1 as D (6 bases). Looked up from germline, CDR1 is MDHEN and CDR2 is SYDVKM. V was shortened by 6 bases and J by 5 bases, with 17 bases between the two germline ends. CDR3 length: 15 amino acids. In nucleotides, the CDR3 is TGTGCCAGCAGGAACAACAGGGTGTGGAACAATGAGCAGTTCTTC. As protein: CASRNNRVWNNEQFF.

The rearrangement joins TRBV5-1 to TRBJ2-1, with 11 positions matching TRBD2. From germline, CDR1 is SGHRS and CDR2 YFSETQ. This CDR3 comprises 17 residues. J gave up 4 bases and V 4 bases, and 10 bases lay outside the gene matches. CDR3 coding DNA: TGCGCCAGCAGCCCGGAACGGACTAGCGGGTATTACAATGAGCAGTTCTTC. Its translation: CASSPERTSGYYNEQFF.

Turning to this clone: A read error may account for a junction end that differs from germline. The chain couples TRBV5-1 to TRBJ2-1; the match to TRBD2 covers 14 bases. This CDR3 contains 17 residues. In germline, CDR1 is SGHRS, CDR2 YFSETQ. The CDR3 DNA reads TGCGCCAGCAGCCTGGGGACTAGCGGGAGCTCCCACAATGAGCAGTTCTTC. It encodes CASSLGTSGSSHNEQFF.

J is TRBJ2-1 and V is TRBV7-3, with 13 bases aligning to TRBD2. CDR1 is SGHTA and CDR2 is FQGTGA in the germline V gene. The CDR3 totals 17 residues. V trimming: 5 bases; J trimming: 6 bases; junction bases outside the gene matches: 10. CDR3 sequence (DNA): TGTGCCAGCAGCCCCCGGGGACTAGCGGGGTACACCAATGAGCAGTTCTTC. The encoded protein is CASSPRGLAGYTNEQFF.

J is TRBJ2-2 and V is TRBV30; possibly TRBD2 for D (6 bases). This CDR3 has 14 amino acids. The V gene lost 3 bases and the J gene lost 8 bases, with 16 bases spanning the gap. The germline V gene encodes CDR1 GTSNPN and CDR2 SVGIG (reference sequence). The CDR3 bases are TGTGCCTGGAGAGGGACTGCTCTTGGAGGGGAGCTGTTTTTT. Amino acid sequence: CAWRGTALGGELFF.

V and J are TRBV19 and TRBJ1-1, with D possibly being TRBD1 (5 bases). V was pared by 3 bases and J by 1 base, with 9 bases between. CDR3 length: 14 residues. The V gene's germline CDR1 is LNHDA and CDR2 SQIVND (reference sequence). Here the CDR3 reads CASSIGGSNTEAFF. The CDR3 DNA is TGTGCCAGTAGTATTGGGGGGTCGAACACTGAAGCTTTCTTT.

A few counts support this clone. This sequence joins TRBV2 and TRBJ1-2; D not resolved. The CDR3 totals 12 residues. The V gene's germline CDR1 is SNHLY and CDR2 FYNNEI. The V and J ends lost 6 bases and 7 bases respectively, with 12 bases between them. The chain's CDR3 is CASSPAVRGYTF. CDR3 in DNA: TGTGCCAGCAGCCCGGCGGTTCGTGGCTACACCTTC.

The genes are TRBV18 and TRBJ2-7, with TRBD1 matching over 11 bases. The CDR3 is made up of 14 amino acids. Germline trimming cut 4 bases from V and 4 bases from J; bases unmatched to any gene: 3. Per the germline V gene, CDR1 is KGHSH and CDR2 is LQKENI. The CDR3 DNA sequence: TGTGCCAGCTCACTCGGACAGGGGGCTTACGAGCAGTACGTC. Translation gives CASSLGQGAYEQYV.

The gene calls are TRBV4-1 and TRBJ2-1; D perhaps matches TRBD2 (6 bases). V dropped 1 base and J dropped 4 bases, with 17 bases sitting between them. The CDR3 is 17 residues long. Germline V gives CDR1 MGHRA, CDR2 YSYEKL. The CDR3 protein is CASSQGRDLARYNEQFF. CDR3 nucleotides: TGCGCCAGCAGCCAAGGGCGGGATTTAGCAAGGTACAATGAGCAGTTCTTC.

A few counts support this clone. This chain connects TRBV7-8 to TRBJ2-3; D not certain. This CDR3 is built from 12 residues. Germline V CDR1 and CDR2: SGHVS, FQNEAQ. V was cut by 5 bases and J by 3 bases, with 6 bases left in between. In DNA form, the CDR3 reads TGTGCCAGCAGCCCCCAGACAGATACGCAGTATTTT. Translating gives CASSPQTDTQYF.

The chain has TRBV5-4 and TRBJ2-7; no clear D. This CDR3 contains 13 residues. In germline, CDR1 is SGHNT, CDR2 YYREEE (reference sequence). V was clipped by 2 bases and J by 6 bases, with 12 bases between them. This chain's CDR3 is CASSLKSRVEQYF. The CDR3 bases are TGTGCCAGCAGCTTAAAGTCTAGAGTCGAGCAGTACTTC.

The chain carries TRBV5-1 and TRBJ2-3, with 7 bases lining up with TRBD1. In germline, CDR1 is SGHRS, CDR2 YFSETQ. J was trimmed by 1 base and V by 8 bases; bases with no gene match: 7. The CDR3 loop spans 14 amino acids. The CDR3 DNA sequence: TGCGCCAGTGCACAGGGGACCCGCACAGATACGCAGTATTTT. Protein product: CASAQGTRTDTQYF.

The gene calls are TRBV5-6 and TRBJ1-4, with 7 bases lining up with TRBD1. CDR3 size: 15 residues. V lost 4 bases and J lost 0; bases outside the gene matches: 3. Per the germline V gene, CDR1 is SGHDT and CDR2 is YYEEEE. CDR3 loop: CASSRQGTTNEKLFF. The CDR3 coding sequence is TGTGCCAGCAGCCGACAGGGCACAACTAATGAAAAACTGTTTTTT.